This T cell receptor gamma chain emerged from a study of intestinal T cells in coeliac disease. TRG repertoires were amplified with LymphoTrack primers from 150 to 200 ng of biopsy DNA. TCRdb made new clone calls on the multiplex PCR reads using CATT. The table lists 450 to 550 gamma-chain clones, 51% of them singletons, with around two fifths in the top ten. V lost 8 bases to trimming and J lost 12 bases; unmatched junction nucleotides: 13. The CDR3 covers 13 residues. Genomic DNA came from ten approximately 4.8-µm formalin-fixed paraffin-embedded scrolls per case. The samples were fully anonymised formalin-fixed paraffin-embedded duodenal biopsies left over from diagnostic use.

Sequencing input: a duodenal biopsy. The chain links TRGV10 to TRGJP1. TRGV10 is an ORF for which the function is uncertain. The sequence was collected from a human donor who served as a control with a normal duodenal biopsy, not a healthy volunteer. CDR3 sequence: CAAWPMVAGFKIF. As DNA, the CDR3 is TGTGCTGCGTGGCCAATGGTGGCAGGGTTCAAGATATTT.